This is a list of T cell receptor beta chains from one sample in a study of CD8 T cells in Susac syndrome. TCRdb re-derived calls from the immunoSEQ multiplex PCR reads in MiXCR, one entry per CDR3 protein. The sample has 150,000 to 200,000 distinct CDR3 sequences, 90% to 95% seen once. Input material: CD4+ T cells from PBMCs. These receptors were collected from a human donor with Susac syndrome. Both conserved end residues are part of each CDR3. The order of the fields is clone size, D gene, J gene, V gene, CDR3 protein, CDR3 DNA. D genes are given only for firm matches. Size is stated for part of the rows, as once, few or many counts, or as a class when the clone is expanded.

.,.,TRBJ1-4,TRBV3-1,CASSQSRGRSNEKLFF,TGTGCCAGCAGCCAAAGCCGGGGACGGAGTAATGAAAAACTGTTTTTT
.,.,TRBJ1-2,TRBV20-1,CSANSYGYTF,TGCAGTGCTAATAGTTATGGCTACACCTTC
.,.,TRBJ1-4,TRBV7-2,CASSLEGRHNEKLFF,TGTGCCAGCAGCTTAGAGGGACGGCATAATGAAAAACTGTTTTTT
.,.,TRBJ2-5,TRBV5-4,CASSSTGRQETQYF,TGTGCCAGCAGCTCGACGGGACGGCAAGAGACCCAGTACTTC
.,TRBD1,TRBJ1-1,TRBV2,CASSDQGARDTEAFF,TGTGCCAGCAGTGATCAGGGGGCGCGGGACACTGAAGCTTTCTTT
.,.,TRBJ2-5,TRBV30,CAWTGPRGETQYF,TGTGCCTGGACGGGCCCGCGAGGAGAGACCCAGTACTTC
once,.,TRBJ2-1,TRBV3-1,CASETGGYYNEQFF,TGTGCCAGCGAAACTGGAGGGTACTACAATGAGCAGTTCTTC
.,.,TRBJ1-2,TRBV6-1,CASSPEGGRGGYGYTF,TGTGCCAGCAGTCCCGAAGGGGGGAGAGGCGGCTATGGCTACACCTTC
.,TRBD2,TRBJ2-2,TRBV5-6,CASSPLAGGTNTGELFF,TGTGCCAGCAGCCCATTAGCGGGGGGGACGAACACCGGGGAGCTGTTTTTT
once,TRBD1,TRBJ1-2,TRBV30,CAWEEDRGHGYTF,TGTGCCTGGGAAGAAGACAGGGGGCATGGCTACACCTTC
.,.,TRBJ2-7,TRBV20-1,CSARDGGTTEQYF,TGCAGTGCTAGGGACGGGGGGACAACCGAGCAGTACTTC
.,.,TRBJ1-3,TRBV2,CASRDRVGNTIYF,TGTGCCAGCAGGGACCGGGTAGGAAACACCATATATTTT
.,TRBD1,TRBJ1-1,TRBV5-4,CASSQDRGRLGRDTEAFF,TGTGCCAGCAGCCAGGACAGGGGGCGATTGGGAAGAGACACTGAAGCTTTCTTT
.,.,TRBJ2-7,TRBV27,CASRQFLRDKSYEQYF,TGTGCCAGCAGGCAATTCCTCCGGGACAAGAGCTACGAGCAGTACTTC
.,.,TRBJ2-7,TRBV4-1,CASSQEQGNHLSYEQYF,TGCGCCAGCAGCCAAGAGCAGGGGAATCACCTTTCTTACGAGCAGTACTTC
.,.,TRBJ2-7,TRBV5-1,CASSLAAGRNEQYF,TGCGCCAGCAGCTTGGCCGCAGGGAGGAACGAGCAGTACTTC
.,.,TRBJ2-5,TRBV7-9,CASRPTVQETQYF,TGTGCCAGCCGGCCTACCGTCCAAGAGACCCAGTACTTC
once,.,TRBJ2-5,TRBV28,CASMWGSETQYF,TGTGCCAGCATGTGGGGAAGCGAGACCCAGTACTTC
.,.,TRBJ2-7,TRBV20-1,CSTIQGGGSYEQYF,TGCAGTACCATACAGGGTGGGGGTTCCTACGAGCAGTACTTC
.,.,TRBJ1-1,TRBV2,CASSEYAVFTEAFF,TGTGCCAGCAGTGAATATGCCGTATTCACTGAAGCTTTCTTT
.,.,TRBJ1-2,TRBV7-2,CASSFSALGGPNYGYTF,TGTGCCAGCAGCTTCTCGGCTCTTGGGGGGCCGAACTATGGCTACACCTTC
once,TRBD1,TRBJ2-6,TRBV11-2,CASSYPRQGAFGANVLTF,TGTGCCAGCAGCTATCCTAGACAGGGGGCGTTCGGGGCCAACGTCCTGACTTTC
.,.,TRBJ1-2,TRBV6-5,CASSSQQAQHYGYTF,TGTGCCAGCAGTTCCCAACAGGCTCAGCACTATGGCTACACCTTC
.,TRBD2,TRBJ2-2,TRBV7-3,CAGSPSSGYTGELFF,TGTGCCGGCAGCCCCTCTAGCGGGTACACTGGGGAGCTGTTTTTT
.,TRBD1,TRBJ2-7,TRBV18,CASSPNPGQGDEQYF,TGTGCCAGCTCACCGAATCCGGGACAGGGAGACGAGCAGTACTTC
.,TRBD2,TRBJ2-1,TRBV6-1,CASSPHTGTTNEQFF,TGTGCCAGCAGCCCTCATACCGGGACTACTAATGAGCAGTTCTTC
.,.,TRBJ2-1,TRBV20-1,CSARDLQSSYNEQFF,TGCAGTGCTAGAGATCTACAGAGCTCCTACAATGAGCAGTTCTTC
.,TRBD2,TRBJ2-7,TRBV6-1,CASSDTSGGSNLRGQYF,TGTGCCAGCAGTGATACCTCCGGCGGGAGCAATCTACGGGGGCAGTACTTC
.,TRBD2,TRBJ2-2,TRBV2,CASGGLAGSGELFF,TGTGCCAGCGGTGGACTAGCGGGGAGCGGGGAGCTGTTTTTT
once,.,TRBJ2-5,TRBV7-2,CASSFSTGRKEETQYF,TGTGCCAGCAGCTTCTCAACAGGGAGGAAAGAAGAGACCCAGTACTTC
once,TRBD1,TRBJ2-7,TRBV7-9,CASSLVSRGEQYF,TGTGCCAGCAGCTTAGTCTCCAGGGGGGAGCAGTACTTC
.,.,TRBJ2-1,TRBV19,CASSNRAGAEQFF,TGTGCCAGTAGTAACCGCGCGGGCGCTGAGCAGTTCTTC
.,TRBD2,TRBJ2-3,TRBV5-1,CASSLAKTGLAGGIGADTQYF,TGCGCCAGCAGCTTGGCGAAGACGGGACTAGCGGGAGGTATCGGCGCAGATACGCAGTATTTT
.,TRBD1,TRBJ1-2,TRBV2,CASPSGQGSGYTF,TGTGCCAGCCCATCGGGACAGGGCTCTGGCTACACCTTC
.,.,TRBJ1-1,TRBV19,CASSIRRNTEAFF,TGTGCCAGTAGTATTCGTAGGAACACTGAAGCTTTCTTT
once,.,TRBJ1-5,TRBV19,CASSIEGNNQPQHF,TGTGCCAGTAGTATCGAAGGAAACAATCAGCCCCAGCATTTT
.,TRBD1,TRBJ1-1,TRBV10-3,CAIRIRSGTGRTEAFF,TGTGCCATCAGAATCAGATCCGGGACAGGGCGGACTGAAGCTTTCTTT
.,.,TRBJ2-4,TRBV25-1,CASSESSPWNIQYF,TGTGCCAGCAGTGAAAGTTCCCCATGGAACATTCAGTACTTC
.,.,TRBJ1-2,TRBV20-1,CSAREFGQGYGYTF,.
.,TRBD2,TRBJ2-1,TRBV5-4,CASSSLAGEYNEQFF,TGTGCCAGCAGCTCCCTAGCGGGGGAGTACAATGAGCAGTTCTTC
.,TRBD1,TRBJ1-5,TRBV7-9,CASSFQGEGQPQHF,TGTGCCAGCAGCTTTCAGGGGGAGGGTCAGCCCCAGCATTTT
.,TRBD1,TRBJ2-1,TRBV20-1,CSARFPGQGYNEQFF,TGCAGTGCTAGATTTCCGGGACAGGGGTACAATGAGCAGTTCTTC
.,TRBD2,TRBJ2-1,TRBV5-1,CASSLALGLESLNEQFF,TGCGCCAGCAGCTTGGCCTTAGGACTAGAGTCCCTCAATGAGCAGTTCTTC
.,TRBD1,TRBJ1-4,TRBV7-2,CASSRRQGSEKLFF,TGTGCCAGCAGCCGAAGACAGGGTAGTGAAAAACTGTTTTTT
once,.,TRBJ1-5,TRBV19,CASSGKGHSPIDQPQHF,TGTGCCAGTAGTGGGAAGGGACACTCGCCAATCGATCAGCCCCAGCATTTT
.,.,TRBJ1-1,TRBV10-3,CASLPQGNTEAFF,TGTGCCAGCTTACCTCAGGGGAACACTGAAGCTTTCTTT
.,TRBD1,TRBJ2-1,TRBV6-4,CASSDFIRQGHNEQFF,TGTGCCAGCAGTGACTTCATCAGACAGGGCCACAATGAGCAGTTCTTC
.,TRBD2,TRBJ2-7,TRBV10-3,CAISESFGTTTYEQYF,TGTGCCATCAGTGAGTCTTTCGGGACTACAACCTACGAGCAGTACTTC
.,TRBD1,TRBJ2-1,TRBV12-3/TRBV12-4,CASSGPGTGTYNEQFF,TGTGCCAGCAGTGGGCCCGGGACAGGAACCTACAATGAGCAGTTCTTC
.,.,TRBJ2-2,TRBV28,CASSPPESTGELFF,TGTGCCAGCAGCCCACCAGAGAGCACCGGGGAGCTGTTTTTT
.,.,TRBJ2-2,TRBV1,CTDPTRNTGELFF,TGCACGGACCCTACAAGGAACACCGGGGAGCTGTTTTTT
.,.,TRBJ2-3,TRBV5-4,CASSSFGTDTQYF,TGTGCCAGCAGCTCATTTGGCACAGATACGCAGTATTTT
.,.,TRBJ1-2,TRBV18,CASSPRETQGSYGYTF,TGTGCCAGCTCACCACGAGAAACACAGGGCTCCTATGGCTACACCTTC
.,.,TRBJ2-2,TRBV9,CASSPLTNTGELFF,TGTGCCAGCAGCCCCCTTACGAACACCGGGGAGCTGTTTTTT
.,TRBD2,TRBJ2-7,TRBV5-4,CASSGGGTTSSYEQYF,TGTGCCAGCAGCGGTGGGGGGACTACAAGCTCCTACGAGCAGTACTTC
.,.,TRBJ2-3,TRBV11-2,CASSLRAGGRRDTQYF,TGTGCCAGCAGCTTAAGGGCCGGGGGGCGCAGAGATACGCAGTATTTT
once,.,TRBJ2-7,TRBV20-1,CSAAEGTQTYEQYF,TGCAGTGCAGCGGAGGGGACTCAGACCTACGAGCAGTACTTC
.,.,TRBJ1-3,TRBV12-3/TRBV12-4,CASSSRDSGNTIYF,TGTGCCAGCAGTTCCCGGGACTCTGGAAACACCATATATTTT
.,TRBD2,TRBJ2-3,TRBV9,CASSTTAGGLQDTQYF,TGTGCCAGCAGCACTACAGCGGGGGGCCTGCAAGATACGCAGTATTTT